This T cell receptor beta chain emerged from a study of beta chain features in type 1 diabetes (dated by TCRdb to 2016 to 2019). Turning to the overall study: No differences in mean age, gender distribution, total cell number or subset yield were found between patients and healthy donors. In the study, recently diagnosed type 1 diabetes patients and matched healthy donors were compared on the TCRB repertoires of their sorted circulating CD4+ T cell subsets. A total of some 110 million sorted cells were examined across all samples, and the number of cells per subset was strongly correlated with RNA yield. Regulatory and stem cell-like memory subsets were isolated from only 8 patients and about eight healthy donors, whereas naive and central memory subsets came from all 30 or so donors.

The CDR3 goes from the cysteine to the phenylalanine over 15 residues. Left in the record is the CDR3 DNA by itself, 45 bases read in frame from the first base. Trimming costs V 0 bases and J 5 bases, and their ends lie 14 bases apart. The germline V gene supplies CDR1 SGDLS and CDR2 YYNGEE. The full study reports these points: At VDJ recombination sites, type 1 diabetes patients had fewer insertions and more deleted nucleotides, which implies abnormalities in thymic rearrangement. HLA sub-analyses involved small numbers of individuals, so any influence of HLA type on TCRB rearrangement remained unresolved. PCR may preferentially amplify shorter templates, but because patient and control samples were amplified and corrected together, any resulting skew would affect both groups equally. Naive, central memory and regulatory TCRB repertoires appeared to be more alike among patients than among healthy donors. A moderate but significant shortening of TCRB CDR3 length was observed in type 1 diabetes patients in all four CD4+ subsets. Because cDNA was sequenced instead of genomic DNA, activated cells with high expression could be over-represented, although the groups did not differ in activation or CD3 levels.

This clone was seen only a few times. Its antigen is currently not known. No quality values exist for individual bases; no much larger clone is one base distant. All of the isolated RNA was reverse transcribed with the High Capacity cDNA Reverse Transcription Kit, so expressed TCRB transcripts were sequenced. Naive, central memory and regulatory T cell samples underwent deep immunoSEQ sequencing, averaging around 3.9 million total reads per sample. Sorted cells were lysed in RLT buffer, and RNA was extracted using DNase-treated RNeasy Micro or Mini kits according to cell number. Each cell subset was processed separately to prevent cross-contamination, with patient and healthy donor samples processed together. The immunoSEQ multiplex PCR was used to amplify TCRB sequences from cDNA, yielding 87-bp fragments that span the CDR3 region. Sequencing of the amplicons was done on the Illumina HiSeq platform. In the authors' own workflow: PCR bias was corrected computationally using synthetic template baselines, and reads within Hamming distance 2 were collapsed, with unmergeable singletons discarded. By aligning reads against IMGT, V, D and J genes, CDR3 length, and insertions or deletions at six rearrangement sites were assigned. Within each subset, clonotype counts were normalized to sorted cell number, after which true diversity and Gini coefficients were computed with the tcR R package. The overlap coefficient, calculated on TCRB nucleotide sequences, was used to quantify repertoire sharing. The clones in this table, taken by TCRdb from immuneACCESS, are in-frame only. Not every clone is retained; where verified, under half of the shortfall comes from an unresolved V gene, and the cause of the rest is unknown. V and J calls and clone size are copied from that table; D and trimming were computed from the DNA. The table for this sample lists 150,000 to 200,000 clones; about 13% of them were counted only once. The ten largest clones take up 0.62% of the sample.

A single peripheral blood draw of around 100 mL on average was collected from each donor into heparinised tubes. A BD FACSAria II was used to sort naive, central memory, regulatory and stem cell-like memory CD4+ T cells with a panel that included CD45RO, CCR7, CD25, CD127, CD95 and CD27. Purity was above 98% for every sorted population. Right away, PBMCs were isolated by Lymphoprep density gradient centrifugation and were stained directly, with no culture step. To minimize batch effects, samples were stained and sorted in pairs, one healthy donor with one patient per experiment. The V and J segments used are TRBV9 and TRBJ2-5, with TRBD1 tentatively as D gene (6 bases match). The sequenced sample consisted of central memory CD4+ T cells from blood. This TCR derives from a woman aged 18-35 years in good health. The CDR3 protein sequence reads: CASSVGPGAWETQYF. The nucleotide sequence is TGTGCCAGCAGCGTAGGGCCAGGGGCGTGGGAGACCCAGTACTTC.